Sequencing of this T cell receptor beta chain was carried out in a study of shared clonotypes between healthy human individuals. This clone was observed a handful of times. Distinct nucleotide sequences in the sample also encode this CDR3. Libraries were prepared by immunoSEQ multiplex PCR; TCRdb keeps only in-frame clonotypes and omits some of them. The sample shows approximately 1,000,000 clones, roughly 80% of them seen only once. The source material was memory CD4+ T cells from PBMCs. Subset described: CD45RA-negative fraction. The TCR originated in a man aged 18-30 years in good health. Some clones in this sample may be carry-over from other donors' samples.

The CDR3 loop is CASSSGTGSTDTQYF. The DNA for the CDR3 is TGTGCCAGCAGTTCCGGGACTGGGAGCACAGATACGCAGTATTTT. The chain combines TRBV11-2 with TRBJ2-3, with D maybe TRBD2 (6 bases). The germline gives CDR1 SGHAT, CDR2 FQNNGV. This CDR3 comprises 15 residues. Trimming shortened V by 6 bases and J by 0 bases, and 13 bases separated the two germline ends.